Below, 10 T cell receptor beta chains from the same sample are listed, as sequenced in a study of liver allograft versus peripheral blood T cells. Across the study: Comparisons were made between T cell receptor repertoires found in transplanted livers and those circulating in recipients' peripheral blood.

TCRdb processed the reads anew with MiXCR; each CDR3 protein has one entry. The sample records some 9,200 distinct CDR3 sequences, approximately 16% being singletons. Receptor source: a human patient who had a liver transplant. The graft donor may account for some of the T cells.

Notes on this clonotype: Being one base from a much bigger clone, this may be a read error. The V gene is TRBV15, the J gene TRBJ1-5; TRBD1 agrees at 12 bases. The germline gives CDR1 LNHNV, CDR2 YYDKDF (reference sequence). CDR3 length: 15 amino acids. Here the CDR3 DNA reads TGTGTCACCAGCGGGACAGGGGGCTTCAATCAGCCCCAGCATTTT. Encoded protein: CVTSGTGGFNQPQHF.

As for this clonotype: It may be a read error: a sequence one base away is much more abundant. The chain has TRBV27 and TRBJ2-5, with 8 positions matching TRBD2. CDR1 and CDR2 (germline): MNHEY, SMNVEV (reference sequence). The CDR3 runs to 16 residues. The CDR3 bases are TGTGTCAGCAGTTTACAGCCTAGCGGGTCCCGGAAGACCCAGTACTTC. Residues: CVSSLQPSGSRKTQYF.

This rearrangement joins TRBV29-1 to TRBJ2-2, with 8 bases identical to TRBD1. Germline V gives CDR1 SQVTM, CDR2 ANQGSEA. Trimming took 5 bases from V and 4 from J; bases not matched to a gene: 9. The CDR3 contains 15 residues. CDR3 DNA: TGCAGCGTTACGGCAGGGGGCGTCGGCACCGGGGAGCTGTTTTTT. It codes for CSVTAGGVGTGELFF.

In this sample, this clonotype turned up a few times. CDR3 bases: TGTGCCAGTACTCAAGGGGGGCGAAATTCACCCCTCCACTTT. Translating it yields CASTQGGRNSPLHF. V and J are TRBV19 and TRBJ1-6, with D perhaps TRBD1 (6 bases). The V and J ends lost 7 bases and 7 bases respectively, with 14 bases between them. From germline, CDR1 is LNHDA and CDR2 SQIVND (reference sequence). The CDR3 runs 14 residues.

Within the sample, this clonotype is medium-sized. The chain carries TRBV5-6 and TRBJ2-1; TRBD2 might be the D (5 bases). V was pared by 3 bases and J by 9 bases, with 19 bases between. Per germline, CDR1 SGHDT and CDR2 YYEEEE. The CDR3 extends over 15 amino acids. CDR3 nucleotide sequence: TGTGCCAGCAGCTCACCGGGATCGACCCTGGGTGAGCAGTTCTTC. Protein product: CASSSPGSTLGEQFF.

The chain links TRBV27 to TRBJ2-2; 9 bases match TRBD2. CDR1 MNHEY and CDR2 SMNVEV come from the germline V gene (reference sequence). V dropped 4 bases and J dropped 2; count of bases not matched to a gene: 5. This CDR3 comprises 16 residues. The CDR3 nucleotides are TGTGCCAGCAGTTCCCCGCTAGCGGGAAACACCGGGGAGCTGTTTTTT. Its translation is CASSSPLAGNTGELFF.

The chain carries TRBV11-2 and TRBJ2-1; D is ambiguous. Trimming took off 5 bases at V and 2 bases at J, with 1 base between the two ends. The germline V gene has CDR1 SGHAT and CDR2 FQNNGV. The CDR3 consists of 11 residues. CDR3: CASSPYNEQFF. The DNA of the CDR3 is TGTGCCAGCAGCCCCTACAATGAGCAGTTCTTC.

V usage is TRBV7-9 and J usage is TRBJ2-5, with D perhaps TRBD1 (6 bases). The CDR3 loop spans 15 amino acids. V was trimmed by 7 bases and J by 2 bases, leaving 17 bases between them. CDR1 SEHNR and CDR2 FQNEAQ come from the germline V gene (reference sequence). CDR3 region: CASKHLIRGQETQYF. In nucleotides, the CDR3 is TGTGCCAGCAAACACCTGATAAGGGGGCAAGAGACCCAGTACTTC.

This clonotype is labeled medium-sized. V gene TRBV7-2 combines with J gene TRBJ1-3; D call uncertain. V was pared by 6 bases and J by 8 bases, with 14 bases between. The V gene's germline CDR1 is SGHTA and CDR2 FQGNSA. This CDR3 comprises 13 residues. CDR3 in amino acids: CASSGRVGDTIYF. Written as DNA, the CDR3 is TGTGCCAGCAGTGGTAGGGTGGGAGACACCATATATTTT. The full variable domain, with the rest looked up from reference TRBV7-2 and TRBJ1-3, is GAGVSQSPSNKVTEKGKDVELRCDPISGHTALYWYRQSLGQGLEFLIYFQGNSAPDKSGLPSDRFSAERTGGSVSTLTIQRTQQEDSAVYLCASSGRVGDTIYFGEGSWLTVV.

Many counts were recorded for this clonotype. This sequence joins TRBV18 and TRBJ1-1; D might be TRBD1 (6 bases). CDR1 and CDR2 (germline): KGHSH, LQKENI. The CDR3 is 13 amino acids. V dropped 3 bases and J dropped 11 bases, with 16 bases sitting between them. The CDR3 region has the DNA TGTGCCAGCTCACCCGGGCAGAACAGGGATGCTTTCTTT. Translation: CASSPGQNRDAFF. The full variable domain, its missing parts supplied by reference TRBV18 and TRBJ1-1, is NAGVMQNPRHLVRRRGQEARLRCSPMKGHSHVYWYRQLPEEGLKFMVYLQKENIIDESGMPKERFSAEFPKEGPSILRIQQVVRGDSAAYFCASSPGQNRDAFFGQGTRLTVV.